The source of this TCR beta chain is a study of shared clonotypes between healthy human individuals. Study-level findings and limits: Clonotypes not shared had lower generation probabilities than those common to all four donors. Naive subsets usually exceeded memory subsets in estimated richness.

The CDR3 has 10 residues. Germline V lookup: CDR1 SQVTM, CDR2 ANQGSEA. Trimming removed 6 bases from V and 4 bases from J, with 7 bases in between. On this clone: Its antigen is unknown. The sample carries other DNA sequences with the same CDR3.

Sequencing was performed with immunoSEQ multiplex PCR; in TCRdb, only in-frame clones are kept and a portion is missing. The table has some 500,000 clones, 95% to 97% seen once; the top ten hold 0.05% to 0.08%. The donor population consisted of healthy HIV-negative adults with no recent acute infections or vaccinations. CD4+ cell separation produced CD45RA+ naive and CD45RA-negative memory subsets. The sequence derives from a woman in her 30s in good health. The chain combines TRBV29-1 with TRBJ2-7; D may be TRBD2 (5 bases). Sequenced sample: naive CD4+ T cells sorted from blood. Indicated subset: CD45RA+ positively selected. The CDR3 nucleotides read TGCAGCGTCGGGGATTACGAGCAGTACTTC. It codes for CSVGDYEQYF.